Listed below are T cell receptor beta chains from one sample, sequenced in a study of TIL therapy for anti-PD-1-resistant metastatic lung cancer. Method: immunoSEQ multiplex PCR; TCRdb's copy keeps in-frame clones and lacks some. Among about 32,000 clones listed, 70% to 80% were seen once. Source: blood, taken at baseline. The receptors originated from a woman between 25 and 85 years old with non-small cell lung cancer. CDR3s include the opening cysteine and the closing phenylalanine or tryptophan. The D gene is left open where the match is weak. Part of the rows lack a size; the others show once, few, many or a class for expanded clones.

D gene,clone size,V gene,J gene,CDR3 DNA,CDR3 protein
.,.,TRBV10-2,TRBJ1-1,TGCGCCAGCAGAGATTCGAGCATGATTTCGAACACTGAAGCTTTCTTT,CASRDSSMISNTEAFF
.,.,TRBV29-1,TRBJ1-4,TGCAGCGTTCGGGGTTCCAGCGGAAAACTGTTTTTT,CSVRGSSGKLFF
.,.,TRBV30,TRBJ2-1,TGTGCCTGGAGTGCGGGTTTCGGGCAGTTCTTC,CAWSAGFGQFF
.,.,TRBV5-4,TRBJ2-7,TGTGCCAGCAGCGTAAACTTGATGGGCTCCTACGAGCAGTACTTC,CASSVNLMGSYEQYF
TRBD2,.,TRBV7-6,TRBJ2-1,TGTGCCAGCAGCTTAGGCGGGGGGAGAGCCCGAATAAACGAGCAGTTCTTC,CASSLGGGRARINEQFF
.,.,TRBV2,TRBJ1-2,TGTGCCAGCAGAGCGGCCCTGGCGGACTATGGCTACACCTTC,CASRAALADYGYTF
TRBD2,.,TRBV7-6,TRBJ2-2,TGTGCCAGCAGCTTACAGAAAGGGACTAGCGACCCCGGGGAGCTGTTTTTT,CASSLQKGTSDPGELFF
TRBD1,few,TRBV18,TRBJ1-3,TGTGCCAGCTCTGGGACAGATGGAAACACCATATATTTT,CASSGTDGNTIYF
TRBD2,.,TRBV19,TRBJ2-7,TGTGCCAGTAGTAAATACTGGCTAGGGACTAGCGGGAGGGGTATAGTCTACGAGCAGTACTTC,CASSKYWLGTSGRGIVYEQYF
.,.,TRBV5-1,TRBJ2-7,TGCGCCAGCAGCTTGAGACAGATTAGCAGCCTCCCTGGTAGCGAGCAGTACTTC,CASSLRQISSLPGSEQYF
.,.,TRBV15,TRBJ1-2,TGTGCCACCAGCAGAAACCCGGTAGACAGGAGCTATGGCTACACCTTC,CATSRNPVDRSYGYTF
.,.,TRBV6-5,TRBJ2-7,TGTGCCAGCACCCCAATGAACGGGTTAGGCTACGAGCAGTACTTC,CASTPMNGLGYEQYF
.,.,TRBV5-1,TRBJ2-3,TGCGCCAGCAGCTCGGGTCCCACAGATACGCAGTATTTT,CASSSGPTDTQYF
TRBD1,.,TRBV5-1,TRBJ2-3,TGCGCCAGCAGCTTGGCGGACAGGGTAGGGTCAGATACGCAGTATTTT,CASSLADRVGSDTQYF
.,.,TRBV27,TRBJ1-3,TGTGCCAGCAGCCGGGGAGGTGGAAACACCATATATTTT,CASSRGGGNTIYF
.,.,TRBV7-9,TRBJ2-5,TGTGCCAGCAGCCCGAAACAGCGGCTCCAAGAGACCCAGTACTTC,CASSPKQRLQETQYF
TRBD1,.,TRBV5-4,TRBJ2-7,TGTGCCAGCAGCGGGGGACAGGGATGGCACGAGCAGTACTTC,CASSGGQGWHEQYF
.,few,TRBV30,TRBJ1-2,TGTGCCTGGTTCCCGGGCCCGAGGGGCTACACCTTC,CAWFPGPRGYTF
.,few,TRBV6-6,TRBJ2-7,TGTGCCAGCAGTTACTCGAAGTACGAGCAGTACTTC,CASSYSKYEQYF
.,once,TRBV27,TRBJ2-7,TGTGCCAGCAGTTTACGAGGGACGGATGCTTACGAGCAGTACTTC,CASSLRGTDAYEQYF
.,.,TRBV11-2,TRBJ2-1,TGTGCCAGCAGCGCGGGACGGGCGAGCAGTGAGCAGTTCTTC,CASSAGRASSEQFF
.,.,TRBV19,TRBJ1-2,TGTGCCAGTAGTATGATAGGGAACTATGGCTACACCTTC,CASSMIGNYGYTF
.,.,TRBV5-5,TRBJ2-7,TGTGCCAGCAGCTTGGGAGTGGGAACGACCTACGAGCAGTACTTC,CASSLGVGTTYEQYF
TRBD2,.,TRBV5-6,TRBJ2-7,TGTGCCAGCAGCTCGCCGGGACTAGCTTCCTACGAGCAGTACTTC,CASSSPGLASYEQYF
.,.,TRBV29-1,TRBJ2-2,TGCAGCGTTGTCACCGGGAGTCCCTCCGGCGGGGAGCTGTTTTTT,CSVVTGSPSGGELFF
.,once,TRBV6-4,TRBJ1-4,TGTGCCAGCAGTGTTCGGCAACCCGAAAAACTGTTTTTT,CASSVRQPEKLFF
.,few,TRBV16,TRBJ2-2,TGTGCCAGCAGCCACGGCGGGGAGCTGTTTTTT,CASSHGGELFF
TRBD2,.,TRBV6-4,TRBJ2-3,TGTGCCAGCCGCGCCGGGACTAGCGAGGTAGATACGCAGTATTTT,CASRAGTSEVDTQYF
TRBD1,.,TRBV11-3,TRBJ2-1,TGTGCCAGCAGCCCCGGGACAGCTCAAGCTGAGCAGTTCTTC,CASSPGTAQAEQFF
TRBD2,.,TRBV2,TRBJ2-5,TGTGCCAGCAGTGCGGGACTAGCGGGAGATATAGAGACCCAGTACTTC,CASSAGLAGDIETQYF
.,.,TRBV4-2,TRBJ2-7,TGTGCCAGCAGCCAAGTCGGGGCGATCTACGAGCAGTACTTC,CASSQVGAIYEQYF
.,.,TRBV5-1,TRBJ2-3,TGCGCCAGCAGCTTGGGGTCTAGCCCGACAGATACGCAGTATTTT,CASSLGSSPTDTQYF
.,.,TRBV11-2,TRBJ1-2,TGTGCCAGCAGCTTTGGCAGGACAACCCAAGGGGCTTATGGCTACACCTTC,CASSFGRTTQGAYGYTF
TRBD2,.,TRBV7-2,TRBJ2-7,TGTGCCAGCAGCTTAGAACCAGCGGGAGAATACGAGCAGTACTTC,CASSLEPAGEYEQYF
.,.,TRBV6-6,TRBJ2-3,TGTGCCAGCACCCTAACGGGAGAAGTAGATACGCAGTATTTT,CASTLTGEVDTQYF
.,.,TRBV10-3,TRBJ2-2,TGTGCCATCAGTCCCTCGGGGGCAGGGGTCACCGGGGAGCTGTTTTTT,CAISPSGAGVTGELFF
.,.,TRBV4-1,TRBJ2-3,TGCGCCAGCAGCCAAGGGTGGGCGGGTGCAGATACGCAGTATTTT,CASSQGWAGADTQYF
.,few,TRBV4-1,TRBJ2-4,TGCGCCAGCAGCCCTGGGGGGGCCGTATCGGCCAAAAACATTCAGTACTTC,CASSPGGAVSAKNIQYF
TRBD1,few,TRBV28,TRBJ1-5,TGTGCCAGCAGTTTAGGACAGGGGTGGCAGCCCCAGCATTTT,CASSLGQGWQPQHF
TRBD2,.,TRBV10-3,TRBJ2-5,TGTGCCACCACCGGGACTAGCGGGAGCGGAAAGACCCAGTACTTC,CATTGTSGSGKTQYF
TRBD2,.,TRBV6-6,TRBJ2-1,TGTGCCAGCAGTAGCGGGAGGTTCGGTGAGCAGTTCTTC,CASSSGRFGEQFF
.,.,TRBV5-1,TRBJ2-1,TGCGCCAGCAGCTTGGACGGGTACTCCTACAATGAGCAGTTCTTC,CASSLDGYSYNEQFF
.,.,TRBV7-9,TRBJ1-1,TGTGCCAGCAGCCAGGACGGGGGCACTGAAGCTTTCTTT,CASSQDGGTEAFF
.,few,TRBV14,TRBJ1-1,TGTGCCAGCAGCCGATGGGGGGGCGGGTTGTCTGAAGCTTTCTTT,CASSRWGGGLSEAFF
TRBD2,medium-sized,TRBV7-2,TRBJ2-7,TGTGCCAGCAGCTACAGGCACGGGAGGGACGAGCAGTACTTC,CASSYRHGRDEQYF
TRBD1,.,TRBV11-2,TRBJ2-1,TGTGCCAGCAGCCTATCCCCAGGGGGCTTGGATGAGCAGTTCTTC,CASSLSPGGLDEQFF
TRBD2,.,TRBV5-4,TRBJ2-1,TGTGCCAGCAGTTTTCCCGGGACTAGAGACAATGAGCAGTTCTTC,CASSFPGTRDNEQFF
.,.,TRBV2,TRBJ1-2,TGTGCCAGCAGTGAACAGGCGGGCTACACCTTC,CASSEQAGYTF
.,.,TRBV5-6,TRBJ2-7,TGTGCCAGCAGCTTAGGGTACTGGGGTGGGCCGATCTCCTACGAGCAGTACTTT,CASSLGYWGGPISYEQYF
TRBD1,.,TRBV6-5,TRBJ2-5,TGTGCCAGCAGCCTAGACAGGGCCCAAGAGACCCAGTACTTC,CASSLDRAQETQYF
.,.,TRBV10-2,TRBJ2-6,TGCGCCAGCAGTGCCCAGGGACCTGGGGCCAACGTCCTGACTTTC,CASSAQGPGANVLTF
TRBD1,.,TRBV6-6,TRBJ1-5,TGTGCCAGCAGCCGACAGGGGCAAGGGCCCCAGCATTTT,CASSRQGQGPQHF
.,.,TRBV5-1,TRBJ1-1,TGCGCCAGCAGTGGGTCCGGGCGGGGTGAAGCTTTCTTT,CASSGSGRGEAFF
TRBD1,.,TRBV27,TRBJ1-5,TGTGCCGCCGCACCTGGCGGGACAGGGGAAGGACAGCCCCAGCATTTT,CAAAPGGTGEGQPQHF
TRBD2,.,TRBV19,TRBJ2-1,TGTGCCAGTAGTACCAGGGGCGGGAGGGCCTACAATGAGCAGTTCTTC,CASSTRGGRAYNEQFF
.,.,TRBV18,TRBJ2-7,TGTGCCAGCTCACCTGACTACGAGCAGTACTTC,CASSPDYEQYF
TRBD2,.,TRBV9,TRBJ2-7,TGTGCCAGCAGCGTATCAGCTAGCGGGAGTGGTGAGCAGTACTTC,CASSVSASGSGEQYF
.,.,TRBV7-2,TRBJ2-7,TGTGCCAGCAGCTTACCGCCGGAGGGGAGGCAGTACTTC,CASSLPPEGRQYF
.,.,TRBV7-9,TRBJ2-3,TGTGCCAGCAGCTTAGTGTCGGGTCATATAGGTACGCAGTATTTT,CASSLVSGHIGTQYF